This section outlines one TCR beta chain sequence together with its context. Its antigen is currently unknown. The PCR ran on 60 Vbeta and 13 Jbeta primers. Sequencing used immunoSEQ multiplex PCR; TCRdb keeps in-frame clones, though not all of them. The table records 150,000 to 200,000 clones, about 81% of them present only once. This sample was taken from a study of cytomegalovirus exposure and HLA in healthy donors. Study-level background: Of a few hundred genotyped donors, 81% grouped in the Caucasian-associated ancestry cluster.

With V trimmed by 8 bases and J by 8 bases, 6 bases remained unmatched. The CDR3 loop spans 14 amino acids. Germline assignment: CDR1 SNHLY and CDR2 FYNNEI. Findings and caveats of the study: After further analysis at a later stage, roughly 15,000 TCR beta sequences were associated with HLA alleles at 0.05 false discovery rate. In most subjects, TCR beta sequences reportedly gave accurate predictions of HLA-A and HLA-B alleles.

V is TRBV2 and J is TRBJ1-4; 12 nucleotides agree with TRBD1. This TCR was sampled from a middle-aged man in good health and CMV-seronegative. The sequenced material came from PBMCs. CDR3 loop: CASGTGGRKEKLFF. The CDR3 DNA reads as TGTGCCAGCGGGACAGGGGGCAGGAAGGAAAAACTGTTTTTT.